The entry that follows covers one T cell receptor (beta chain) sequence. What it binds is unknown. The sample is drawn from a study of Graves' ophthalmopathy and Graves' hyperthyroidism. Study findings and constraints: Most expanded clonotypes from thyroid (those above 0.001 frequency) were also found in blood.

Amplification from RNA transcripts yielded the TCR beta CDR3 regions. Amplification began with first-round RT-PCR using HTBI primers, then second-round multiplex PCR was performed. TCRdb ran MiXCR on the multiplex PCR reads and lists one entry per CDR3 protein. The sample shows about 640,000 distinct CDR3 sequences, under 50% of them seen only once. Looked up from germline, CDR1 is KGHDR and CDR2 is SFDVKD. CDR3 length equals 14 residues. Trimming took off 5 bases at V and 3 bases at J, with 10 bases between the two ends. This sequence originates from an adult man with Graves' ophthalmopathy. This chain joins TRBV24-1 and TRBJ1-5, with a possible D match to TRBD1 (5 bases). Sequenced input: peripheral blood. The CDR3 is CATSATGLNQPQHF. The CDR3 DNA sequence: TGTGCCACCAGTGCTACAGGTCTCAATCAGCCCCAGCATTTT.